Shown below are 32 T cell receptor beta chains from a single sample sequenced in a study of blood T cells in healthy people across ages. A J-beta primer mix and a sample-barcoded 5' primer were used in a second PCR of about 7 to 12 cycles. TCRdb called the 5' RACE reads again in MiXCR, with one record for every CDR3 protein. The sample has about 1.1 million distinct CDR3 sequences; roughly two fifths are singletons. Sequences were obtained from blood. Every receptor here comes from a man in his late teens or twenties in good health.

The rearrangement links TRBV20-1 to TRBJ1-1; 11 bases map to TRBD1. CDR1 DFQATT and CDR2 SNEGSKA come from the germline V gene (reference sequence). There are 13 residues in the CDR3. The junction had 4 bases not matched to a gene; V was cut back by 7 bases and J by 3 bases. The CDR3 spells CSETGQGDTEAFF. The CDR3 DNA sequence: TGCAGTGAGACGGGACAGGGGGACACTGAAGCTTTCTTT.

This clonotype has ten or more counts. The gene calls are TRBV5-1 and TRBJ1-1; D is uncertain. The CDR3 covers 11 residues. The V gene's germline CDR1 is SGHRS and CDR2 YFSETQ. The V gene lost 5 bases and the J gene lost 5 bases, with 7 bases spanning the gap. The CDR3 region has the DNA TGCGCCAGCAGGGGAGAAACTGAAGCTTTCTTT. Its translation is CASRGETEAFF. The whole variable domain, filled in from reference TRBV5-1 and TRBJ1-1, reads KAGVTQTPRYLIKTRGQQVTLSCSPISGHRSVSWYQQTPGQGLQFLFEYFSETQRNKGNFPGRFSGRQFSNSRSEMNVSTLELGDSALYLCASRGETEAFFGQGTRLTVV.

This clonotype was detected a few times. This chain connects TRBV10-3 to TRBJ1-5, with 8 bases that match TRBD1. The V gene's germline CDR1 is ENHRY and CDR2 SYGVKD. This CDR3 region has 17 residues. The junction had 8 bases not matched to a gene; V was cut back by 0 bases and J by 4 bases. CDR3 in amino acids: CAISESGGTGTNQPQHF. Written as DNA, the CDR3 is TGTGCCATCAGTGAGTCAGGGGGGACAGGAACTAATCAGCCCCAGCATTTT.

The rearrangement uses TRBV14 and TRBJ1-2; no definite D call. The CDR3 length is 13 residues. Germline V gene lookup returns CDR1 SGHDN and CDR2 FVKESK. V lost 2 bases, J lost 7 bases, and 11 bases lay in between. CDR3 sequence (DNA): TGTGCCAGCAGCCAACGAGTGCTGCTTGGCTACACCTTC. Its translation is CASSQRVLLGYTF.

V and J are TRBV11-1 and TRBJ2-1; TRBD1 aligns across 9 bases. V lost 4 bases to trimming and J lost 2 bases; unmatched junction nucleotides: 3. CDR3 length: 15 residues. Germline V gene sequence: CDR1 SGHAT, CDR2 FQDESV (reference sequence). In DNA, the CDR3 is TGTGCCAGCAGCTCTGGGACAGGGACCTACAATGAGCAGTTCTTC. Residues: CASSSGTGTYNEQFF.

The chain combines TRBV11-1 with TRBJ1-1; TRBD1 might be the D (6 bases). The germline V and J ends were trimmed by 5 bases and 0 bases, with 16 bases remaining between them. The CDR3 length is 16 residues. Germline lookup yields CDR1 SGHAT and CDR2 FQDESV (reference sequence). This CDR3 is CASSTRKTGLNTEAFF. CDR3 nucleotides: TGTGCCAGCAGCACTAGAAAGACAGGACTGAACACTGAAGCTTTCTTT.

The table lists this clonotype with a few counts. The rearrangement uses TRBV20-1 and TRBJ1-2; 7 positions agree with TRBD1. The CDR3 is 13 residues long. V lost 6 bases to trimming and J lost 0 bases; unmatched junction nucleotides: 4. CDR1 DFQATT and CDR2 SNEGSKA come from the germline V gene (reference sequence). The CDR3 loop reads CSATTGTNYGYTF. The CDR3 DNA reads TGCAGTGCGACGACAGGGACTAACTATGGCTACACCTTC.

The rearrangement joins TRBV2 to TRBJ2-6; TRBD2 is a possible D gene (6 bases). Germline assignment: CDR1 SNHLY and CDR2 FYNNEI. The CDR3 runs 15 residues. Trimming took off 7 bases at V and 0 bases at J, with 10 bases between the two ends. This chain's CDR3 is CASTVDYSGANVLTF. CDR3 DNA: TGTGCCAGCACTGTGGACTACTCTGGGGCCAACGTCCTGACTTTC.

The chain couples TRBV7-2 to TRBJ1-5; 7 bases match TRBD1. V lost 5 bases, J lost 0 bases, and 16 bases stayed unmatched. There are 19 residues in the CDR3. The V gene's germline CDR1 is SGHTA and CDR2 FQGNSA. The CDR3 coding sequence is TGTGCCAGCAGCCCTCAACAGGGGCCCGGCCCTTATAGCAATCAGCCCCAGCATTTT. Translating gives CASSPQQGPGPYSNQPQHF.

The chain employs TRBV20-1 and TRBJ1-2, with no clear D. Trimming cost V 5 bases and J 4 bases, with 11 bases left between them. The CDR3 sequence is 12 residues long. Germline V CDR1 and CDR2: DFQATT, SNEGSKA (reference sequence). CDR3 region: CSAVGGSYGYTF. The CDR3 coding sequence is TGCAGTGCTGTAGGCGGTTCCTATGGCTACACCTTC.

This clonotype was seen a few times. J is TRBJ1-4 and V is TRBV6-5; no definite D call. CDR1 is MNHEY and CDR2 is SVGAGI in the germline V gene. Trimming removed 0 bases at V and 8 bases at J, with 7 bases between. The CDR3 runs to 13 residues. The CDR3: CASSYSGREKLFF. CDR3 in DNA: TGTGCCAGCAGTTACTCGGGTCGAGAAAAACTGTTTTTT.

This clonotype was observed at least ten times. The gene calls are TRBV7-2 and TRBJ1-5; D is undetermined. Trimming left V 6 bases short and J 3 bases short, with 6 bases between. The CDR3 is 12 amino acids. Per the germline V gene, CDR1 is SGHTA and CDR2 is FQGNSA. In DNA form, the CDR3 reads TGTGCCAGCAGTTTATTCAATCAGCCCCAGCATTTT. This sequence encodes CASSLFNQPQHF.

This clonotype was observed a handful of times. This rearrangement joins TRBV29-1 to TRBJ2-2; D unresolved. This CDR3 is built from 13 residues. In germline, CDR1 is SQVTM, CDR2 ANQGSEA. Trimming stripped 5 bases from V and 0 bases from J, with 7 bases between. Here the CDR3 reads CSVRSANTGELFF. The CDR3 region has the DNA TGCAGCGTTCGATCCGCGAACACCGGGGAGCTGTTTTTT.

The rearrangement uses TRBV25-1 and TRBJ2-2; TRBD1 matches 8 bases. The trim removed 3 bases at V and 4 bases at J, leaving 4 bases unmatched. The CDR3 contains 15 residues. Germline V gene data show CDR1 as MGHDK and CDR2 as SYGVNS. The CDR3 nucleotides are TGTGCCAGCAGTGAGCGACAGGGGATCACCGGGGAGCTGTTTTTT. It codes for CASSERQGITGELFF.

This clonotype was observed a few times. CDR3 loop: CASSLGPGLAQYF. CDR3 DNA: TGTGCCAGCAGTTTAGGCCCGGGCCTGGCGCAGTATTTT. This chain uses TRBV12-3 or TRBV12-4 with TRBJ2-3; the D is unclear. Trimming pared 1 base from V and 10 bases from J, leaving 12 bases between. CDR3 length: 13 amino acids.

V usage is TRBV19 and J usage is TRBJ1-2; no definite D call. CDR3 length: 12 residues. Germline V CDR1 and CDR2: LNHDA, SQIVND (reference sequence). V was cut by 3 bases and J by 7 bases, with 9 bases left in between. The CDR3 is CASSMLPGGYTF. In DNA form, the CDR3 reads TGTGCCAGTAGTATGCTACCGGGTGGCTACACCTTC.

The CDR3 DNA reads as TGCGCCAGCAGCACTGACAGGGGGACCTACAATGAGCAGTACTTC. It is translated as CASSTDRGTYNEQYF. The rearrangement uses TRBV5-1 and TRBJ2-1, with TRBD1 matching over 9 bases. The assigned J gene may be wrong: the sequence end matches TRBJ2-7 better. Germline lookup yields CDR1 SGHRS and CDR2 YFSETQ. CDR3 length: 15 amino acids.

This clonotype was observed a handful of times. The chain couples TRBV20-1 to TRBJ2-1; 7 nucleotides align to TRBD2. Per germline, CDR1 DFQATT and CDR2 SNEGSKA (reference sequence). CDR3 length equals 13 residues. The J segment lost 5 bases and the V segment lost 2 bases, leaving 3 bases of the junction unmatched. DNA for the CDR3: TGCAGTGCTAGAAGGGACTATAACAATGAGCAGTTCTTC. Protein: CSARRDYNNEQFF.

This chain uses TRBV4-2 with TRBJ2-3; 10 nucleotides align to TRBD2. Germline CDR1 LGHNA, CDR2 YNFKEQ. CDR3 size: 15 residues. V shed 0 bases, J shed 5 bases, and the junction held 2 bases outside the gene matches. As DNA, the CDR3 is TGTGCCAGCAGCCAAGAAGCTAGCGGGGGAGATACGCAGTATTTT. Protein product: CASSQEASGGDTQYF.

The chain employs TRBV10-3 and TRBJ2-7; TRBD1 agrees at 9 bases. Trimming removed 4 bases from V and 7 bases from J; junction bases left unmatched: 11. CDR3 size: 15 residues. Germline V gives CDR1 ENHRY, CDR2 SYGVKD. The DNA for the CDR3 is TGTGCCATCAGTGCCGGGACAGGGCTGGGCAATGAGCAGTACTTC. This translates into CAISAGTGLGNEQYF.

The CDR3 DNA sequence: TGTGCCAGCAGCGGCCCAGCGGGGGGAAAAGAGACCCAGTACTTC. This sequence encodes CASSGPAGGKETQYF. This chain joins TRBV9 and TRBJ2-7; 9 nucleotides match TRBD2. The end of the DNA aligns better with TRBJ2-5, so the J call may be wrong. Germline values: CDR1 SGDLS, CDR2 YYNGEE. The CDR3 is 15 residues long.

The chain is built from TRBV20-1 and TRBJ2-5; 12 nucleotides match TRBD2. The junction had 15 bases not matched to a gene; V was cut back by 5 bases and J by 11 bases. Looked up from germline, CDR1 is DFQATT and CDR2 is SNEGSKA (reference sequence). The CDR3 is 15 residues long. The CDR3 reads CSAGGLAGFYNEQYF. In DNA form, the CDR3 reads TGCAGTGCTGGGGGACTAGCGGGCTTCTACAATGAGCAGTACTTC.

This sequence joins TRBV5-5 and TRBJ1-3, with 7 bases lining up with TRBD1. The germline V gene has CDR1 SGHKS and CDR2 YYEKEE (reference sequence). V dropped 3 bases and J dropped 1; count of bases not matched to a gene: 7. The CDR3 runs 16 residues. CDR3 bases: TGTGCCAGCAGCTGGGGAGGGGGCGAGTCTGGAAACACCATATATTTT. Its translation: CASSWGGGESGNTIYF.

The J gene is TRBJ2-4, the V gene TRBV2; D possibly corresponds to TRBD1 (6 bases). V was cut by 11 bases and J by 13 bases, with 27 bases left in between. Germline CDR1 and CDR2: SNHLY and FYNNEI. This CDR3 has 14 residues. CDR3 in amino acids: CAGNSGQLQETQYF. As DNA, the CDR3 is TGTGCCGGCAATTCAGGACAGTTACAAGAAACCCAGTACTTC.

The V gene is TRBV7-2, the J gene TRBJ1-1; D is possibly TRBD1 (6 bases). The CDR3 runs 14 residues. CDR1 SGHTA and CDR2 FQGNSA come from the germline V gene. Trimming shortened V by 5 bases and J by 8 bases, and 18 bases separated the two germline ends. For the CDR3, the DNA is TGTGCCAGCAGCGTACCGACAGGCCAGAGAGAAGCTTTCTTT. Its translation: CASSVPTGQREAFF.

This clonotype was detected only a few times. V and J are TRBV7-9 and TRBJ1-2; D gene uncertain. This CDR3 spans 10 amino acids. Germline assignment: CDR1 SEHNR and CDR2 FQNEAQ (reference sequence). V lost 2 bases and J 8 bases, leaving 3 bases between the germline ends. In DNA, the CDR3 is TGTGCCAGCAGCTTATGGGGCTACACCTTC. It is translated as CASSLWGYTF.

The chain's CDR3 is CASGWGTTYEQYF. Here the CDR3 DNA reads TGTGCTAGTGGTTGGGGGACTACCTACGAGCAGTACTTC. The V call is TRBV12-5, the J call TRBJ2-4; 7 bases are a match to TRBD2. The J call is in doubt because the DNA end fits TRBJ2-7 better. CDR1 is LGHNT, CDR2 FRNRAP, per germline. This CDR3 comprises 13 residues.

This clonotype was detected once. The chain combines TRBV14 with TRBJ2-2, with D tentatively TRBD1 (5 bases). The CDR3 length is 15 residues. V lost 4 bases to trimming and J lost 0 bases, with 9 bases between them. Germline CDR1 and CDR2: SGHDN and FVKESK. CDR3 coding DNA: TGTGCCAGCAGCCGGACAACCGCGAACACCGGGGAGCTGTTTTTT. Translation: CASSRTTANTGELFF.

The rearrangement links TRBV3-1 to TRBJ2-1; TRBD2 aligns across 11 bases. Germline CDR1 is LGHDT and CDR2 is YNNKEL (reference sequence). The CDR3 runs 18 residues. The V segment lost 6 bases and the J segment 7 bases; nucleotides outside the gene matches: 17. CDR3 sequence: CASSFIGRGTSGPNEQFF. For the CDR3, the DNA is TGTGCCAGCAGTTTCATAGGCCGTGGGACTAGCGGACCTAATGAGCAGTTCTTC.

To note about this clonotype: It may be a read error: a sequence one base away is much more abundant. The chain joins TRBV11-2 to TRBJ2-1; 11 nucleotides match TRBD2. The CDR3 contains 21 residues. The V gene's germline CDR1 is SGHAT and CDR2 FQNNGV. V shed 0 bases and J 1 base; nucleotides not matched to a gene: 14. The CDR3 sequence is CASSLEGQTSGVTGSYNEQFF. The CDR3 DNA sequence: TGTGCCAGCAGCTTAGAGGGGCAGACTAGCGGGGTAACCGGATCCTACAATGAGCAGTTCTTC.

In this sample, this clonotype turned up a few times. The chain carries TRBV6-5 and TRBJ1-2; D is ambiguous. V was shortened by 0 bases and J by 1 base, with 9 bases between the two germline ends. The CDR3 is 15 amino acids. Germline CDR1 is MNHEY and CDR2 is SVGAGI. CDR3 protein: CASSYSEAINYGYTF. The CDR3, as DNA: TGTGCCAGCAGTTACTCGGAGGCTATTAACTATGGCTACACCTTC.

This clonotype was found many times. The chain combines TRBV5-1 with TRBJ2-7; TRBD1 is a possible D gene (5 bases). The CDR3 contains 14 residues. Germline loops: CDR1 SGHRS, CDR2 YFSETQ. With 0 bases removed from V and 5 bases from J, the gap between germline ends came to 12 bases. This CDR3 reads CASSLGGHVNEQYF. The CDR3 DNA reads as TGCGCCAGCAGCTTGGGAGGACATGTCAACGAGCAGTACTTC.